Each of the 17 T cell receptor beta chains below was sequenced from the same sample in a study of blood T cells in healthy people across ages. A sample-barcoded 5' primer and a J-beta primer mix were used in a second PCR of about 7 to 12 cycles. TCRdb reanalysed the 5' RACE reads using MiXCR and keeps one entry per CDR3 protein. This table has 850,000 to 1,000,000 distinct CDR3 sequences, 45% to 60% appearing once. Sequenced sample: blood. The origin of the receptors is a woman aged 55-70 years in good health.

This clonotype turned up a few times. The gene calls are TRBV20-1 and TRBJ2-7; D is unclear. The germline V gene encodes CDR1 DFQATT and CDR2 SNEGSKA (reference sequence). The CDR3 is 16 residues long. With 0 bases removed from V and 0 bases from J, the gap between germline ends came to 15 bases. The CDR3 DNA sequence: TGCAGTGCTAGAGATAGATTGGGTCTGAACTCCTACGAGCAGTACTTC. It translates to CSARDRLGLNSYEQYF.

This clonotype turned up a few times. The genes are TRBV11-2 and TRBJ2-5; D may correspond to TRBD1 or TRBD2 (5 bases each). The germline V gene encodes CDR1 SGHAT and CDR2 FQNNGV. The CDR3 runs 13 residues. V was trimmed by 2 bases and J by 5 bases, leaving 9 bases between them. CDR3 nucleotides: TGTGCCAGCAGCTTACGAGGGGTGGAGACCCAGTACTTC. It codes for CASSLRGVETQYF.

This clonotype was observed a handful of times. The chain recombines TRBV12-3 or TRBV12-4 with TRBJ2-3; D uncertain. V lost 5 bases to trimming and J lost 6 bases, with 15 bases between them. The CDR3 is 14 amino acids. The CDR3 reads CASSLRYGSDTQYF. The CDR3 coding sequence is TGTGCCAGCAGTCTCCGGTATGGTTCGGATACGCAGTATTTT.

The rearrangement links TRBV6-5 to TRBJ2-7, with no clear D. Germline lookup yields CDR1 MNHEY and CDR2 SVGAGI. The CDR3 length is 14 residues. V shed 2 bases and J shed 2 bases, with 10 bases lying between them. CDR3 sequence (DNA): TGTGCCAGCAGTTACGCGAAACAAGCCTACGAGCAGTACTTC. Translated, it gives CASSYAKQAYEQYF.

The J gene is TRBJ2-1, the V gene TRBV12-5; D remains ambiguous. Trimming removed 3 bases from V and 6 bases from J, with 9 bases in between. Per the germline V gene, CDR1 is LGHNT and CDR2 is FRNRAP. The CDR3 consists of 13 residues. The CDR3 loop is CASGFLVTNEQFF. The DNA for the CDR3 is TGTGCTAGTGGTTTCCTGGTTACCAATGAGCAGTTCTTC.

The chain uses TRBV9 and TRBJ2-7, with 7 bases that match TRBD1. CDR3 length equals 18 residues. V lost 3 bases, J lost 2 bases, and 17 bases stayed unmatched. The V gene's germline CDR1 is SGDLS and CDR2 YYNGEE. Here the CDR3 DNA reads TGTGCCAGCAGCGGAAGGGACAGTTCCCCAAGTCTGGCCTACGAGCAGTACTTC. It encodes CASSGRDSSPSLAYEQYF.

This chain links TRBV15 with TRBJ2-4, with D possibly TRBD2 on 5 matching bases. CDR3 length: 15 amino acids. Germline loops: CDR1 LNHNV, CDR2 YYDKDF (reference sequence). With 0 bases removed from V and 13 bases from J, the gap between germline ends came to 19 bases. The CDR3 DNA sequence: TGTGCCACCAGCAGAGATCGGGGAGAGCGAGAGGCCCAGTACTTC. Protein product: CATSRDRGEREAQYF.

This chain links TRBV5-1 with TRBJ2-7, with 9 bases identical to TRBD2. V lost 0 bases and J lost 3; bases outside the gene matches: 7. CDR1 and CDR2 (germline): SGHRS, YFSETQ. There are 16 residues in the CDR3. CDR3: CASSLAFSGSIYEQYF. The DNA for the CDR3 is TGCGCCAGCAGCTTGGCGTTTAGCGGGAGCATCTACGAGCAGTACTTC.

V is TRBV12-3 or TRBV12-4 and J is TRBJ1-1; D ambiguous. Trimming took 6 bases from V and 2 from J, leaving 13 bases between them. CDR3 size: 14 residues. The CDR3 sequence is CASSLERINTEAFF. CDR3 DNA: TGTGCCAGCAGCCTTGAAAGGATAAACACTGAAGCTTTCTTT.

CDR3 bases: TGCGCCAGCAGCAGATTCGGGGAGGGTGTGGAGACCCAGTACTTC. It yields the protein CASSRFGEGVETQYF. The rearrangement joins TRBV5-1 to TRBJ2-5; 7 positions match TRBD2. CDR3 length: 15 amino acids. The V segment lost 4 bases and the J segment 5 bases; nucleotides outside the gene matches: 11. CDR1 and CDR2 from the germline V gene are SGHRS and YFSETQ.

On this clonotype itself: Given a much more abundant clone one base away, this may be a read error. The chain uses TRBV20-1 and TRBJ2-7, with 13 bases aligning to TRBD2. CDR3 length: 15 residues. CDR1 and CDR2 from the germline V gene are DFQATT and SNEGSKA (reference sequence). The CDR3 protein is CGAVHGTSGVYEQYF. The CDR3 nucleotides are TGCGGTGCCGTACACGGGACTAGCGGGGTTTATGAGCAGTACTTC.

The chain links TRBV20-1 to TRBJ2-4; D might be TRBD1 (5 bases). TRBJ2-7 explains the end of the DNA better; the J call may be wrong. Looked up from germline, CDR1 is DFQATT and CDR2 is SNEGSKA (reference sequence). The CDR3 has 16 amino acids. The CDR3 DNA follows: TGCAGTGCTCGGGCCTATCAGGGAAGGGATATCTACGAGCAGTACTTC. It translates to CSARAYQGRDIYEQYF.

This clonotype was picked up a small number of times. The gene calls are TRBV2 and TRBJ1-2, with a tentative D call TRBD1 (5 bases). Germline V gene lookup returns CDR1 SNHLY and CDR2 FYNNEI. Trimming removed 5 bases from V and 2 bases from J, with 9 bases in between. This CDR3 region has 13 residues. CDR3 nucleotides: TGTGCCAGCAGTCCGGGGCCCAACTATGGCTACACCTTC. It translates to CASSPGPNYGYTF.

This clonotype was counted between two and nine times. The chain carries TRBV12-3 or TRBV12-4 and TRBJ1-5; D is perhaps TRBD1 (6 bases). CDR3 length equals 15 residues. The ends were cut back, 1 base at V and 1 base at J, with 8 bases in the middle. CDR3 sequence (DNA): TGTGCCAGCAGTTTAGGACAGGCGAGCAATCAGCCCCAGCATTTT. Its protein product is CASSLGQASNQPQHF.

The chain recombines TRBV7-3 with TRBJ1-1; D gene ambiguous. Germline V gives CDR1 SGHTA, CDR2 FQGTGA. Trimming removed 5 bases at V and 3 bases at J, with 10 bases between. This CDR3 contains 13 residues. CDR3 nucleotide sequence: TGTGCCAGCAGCGACCTGGTTTACACTGAAGCTTTCTTT. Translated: CASSDLVYTEAFF.

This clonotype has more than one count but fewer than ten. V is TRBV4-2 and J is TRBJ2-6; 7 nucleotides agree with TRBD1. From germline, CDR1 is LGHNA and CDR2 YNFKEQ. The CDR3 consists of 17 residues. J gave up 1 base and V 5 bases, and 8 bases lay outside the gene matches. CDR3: CASSFGTDESGANVLTF. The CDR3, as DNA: TGTGCCAGCAGCTTCGGGACAGATGAATCTGGGGCCAACGTCCTGACTTTC.

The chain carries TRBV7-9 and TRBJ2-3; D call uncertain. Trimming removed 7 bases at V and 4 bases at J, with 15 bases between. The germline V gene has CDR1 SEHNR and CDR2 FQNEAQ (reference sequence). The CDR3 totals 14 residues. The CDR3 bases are TGTGCCAGCAAATCCCTACTTTCCGCAGATACGCAGTATTTT. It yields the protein CASKSLLSADTQYF.